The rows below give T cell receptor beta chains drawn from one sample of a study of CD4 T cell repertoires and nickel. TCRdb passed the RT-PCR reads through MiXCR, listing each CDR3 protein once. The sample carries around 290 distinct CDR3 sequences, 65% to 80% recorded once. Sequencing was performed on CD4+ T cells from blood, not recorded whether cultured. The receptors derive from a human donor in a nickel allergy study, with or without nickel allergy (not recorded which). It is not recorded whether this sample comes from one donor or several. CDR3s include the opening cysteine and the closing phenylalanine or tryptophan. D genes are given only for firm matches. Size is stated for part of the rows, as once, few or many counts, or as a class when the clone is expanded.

CDR3 DNA: TGTGCCAGCAGTTACCGGCGGGGGGCTGAAGGTGAAAAACTGTTTTTT; CDR3 protein: CASSYRRGAEGEKLFF; clone size: -; V gene: TRBV6-6; J gene: TRBJ1-4; D gene: -
CDR3 DNA: TGTGCCATCAGTGGGGACAGCTATGGCTACACCTTC; CDR3 protein: CAISGDSYGYTF; clone size: -; V gene: TRBV10-3; J gene: TRBJ1-2; D gene: TRBD1
CDR3 DNA: TGTGCCAGTAGTGAGGGGAGCTCCTACGAGCAGTACTTC; CDR3 protein: CASSEGSSYEQYF; clone size: -; V gene: TRBV19; J gene: TRBJ2-7; D gene: -
CDR3 DNA: TGTGCCAGCAGGGGTCCCCTGATGACTGAAGCTTTCTTT; CDR3 protein: CASRGPLMTEAFF; clone size: -; V gene: TRBV6-5; J gene: TRBJ1-1; D gene: -
CDR3 DNA: TGTGCCAGCAGGGGGTGGGTGAACACTGAAGCTTTCTTT; CDR3 protein: CASRGWVNTEAFF; clone size: -; V gene: TRBV7-9; J gene: TRBJ1-1; D gene: -
CDR3 DNA: TGCGCCAGCAGCCCGGGACAGCACACCGGGGAGCTGTTTTTT; CDR3 protein: CASSPGQHTGELFF; clone size: -; V gene: TRBV5-1; J gene: TRBJ2-2; D gene: TRBD1
CDR3 DNA: TGTGCCAGCAGTCGCAATCTGGACACTAACTCTCATCAGCCCCAGCATTTT; CDR3 protein: CASSRNLDTNSHQPQHF; clone size: -; V gene: TRBV12-3/TRBV12-4; J gene: TRBJ1-5; D gene: -
CDR3 DNA: TGCGCCAGCAGCACGGGGACTAACACAGATACGCAGTATTTT; CDR3 protein: CASSTGTNTDTQYF; clone size: -; V gene: TRBV5-1; J gene: TRBJ2-3; D gene: TRBD2
CDR3 DNA: TGTGCCAGCAGTTACTCGGTGACGACTAACTATGGCTACACCTTC; CDR3 protein: CASSYSVTTNYGYTF; clone size: few; V gene: TRBV6-5; J gene: TRBJ1-2; D gene: -
CDR3 DNA: TGTGCCAGCAGTTCCCAGGGTAACTATGGCTACACCTTC; CDR3 protein: CASSSQGNYGYTF; clone size: -; V gene: TRBV28; J gene: TRBJ1-2; D gene: -
CDR3 DNA: TGCGCCAGCAGCTTGGCTGGACTAGCGTACGAGCAGTACTTC; CDR3 protein: CASSLAGLAYEQYF; clone size: -; V gene: TRBV5-1; J gene: TRBJ2-7; D gene: TRBD2
CDR3 DNA: TGCGCCAGCAGCCAAGTAGGACAGGTCTATGGCTACACCTTC; CDR3 protein: CASSQVGQVYGYTF; clone size: -; V gene: TRBV4-3; J gene: TRBJ1-2; D gene: TRBD1
CDR3 DNA: TGCAGTGCTGGCGGGAGACTGGACAGAAATTATGGCTACACCTTC; CDR3 protein: CSAGGRLDRNYGYTF; clone size: -; V gene: TRBV20-1; J gene: TRBJ1-2; D gene: -
CDR3 DNA: TGCAGTGCTAGAGATGAACCGAAACGGGAGGGGGCGGGGGATCTTTACGAGCAGTACTTC; CDR3 protein: CSARDEPKREGAGDLYEQYF; clone size: -; V gene: TRBV20-1; J gene: TRBJ2-7; D gene: -
CDR3 DNA: TGTGCCAGCAGTTACGGGAGACGGACAGGATCCCTTCGGGAGCAGTACTTC; CDR3 protein: CASSYGRRTGSLREQYF; clone size: few; V gene: TRBV6-5; J gene: TRBJ2-7; D gene: TRBD1
CDR3 DNA: TGTGCCAGCGGGGACAGTCATCAGCCCCAGCATTTT; CDR3 protein: CASGDSHQPQHF; clone size: few; V gene: TRBV28; J gene: TRBJ1-5; D gene: TRBD1
CDR3 DNA: TGTGCCAGCAGCTTCGGACTTATGGATAATTCACCCCTCCACTTT; CDR3 protein: CASSFGLMDNSPLHF; clone size: few; V gene: TRBV5-4; J gene: TRBJ1-6; D gene: -
CDR3 DNA: TGTGCCAGCAGTGCAGGGGGCCGAATTACCATGAACACTGAAGCTTTCTTT; CDR3 protein: CASSAGGRITMNTEAFF; clone size: -; V gene: TRBV2; J gene: TRBJ1-1; D gene: TRBD1
CDR3 DNA: TGTGCCAGCAGCCAAGTAACAGGGGACACAGATACGCAGTATTTT; CDR3 protein: CASSQVTGDTDTQYF; clone size: -; V gene: TRBV4-2; J gene: TRBJ2-3; D gene: TRBD1
CDR3 DNA: TGTGCCAGCAGCTTAGCGCTAGCGGGGGCGACTTCCTACAATGAGCAGTTCTTC; CDR3 protein: CASSLALAGATSYNEQFF; clone size: -; V gene: TRBV7-6; J gene: TRBJ2-1; D gene: TRBD2
CDR3 DNA: TGTGCCATCGGGGGGGGAGGGATAGAGGATCAGCCCCAGCATTTT; CDR3 protein: CAIGGGGIEDQPQHF; clone size: -; V gene: TRBV10-3; J gene: TRBJ1-5; D gene: -
CDR3 DNA: TGTGCCAGCAGTACAAATCAGCCCCAGCATTTT; CDR3 protein: CASSTNQPQHF; clone size: -; V gene: TRBV28; J gene: TRBJ1-5; D gene: -
CDR3 DNA: TGCGCCAGCAGCCACCAACTCGGAGGGGGTTCCTATAATTCACCCCTCCACTTT; CDR3 protein: CASSHQLGGGSYNSPLHF; clone size: -; V gene: TRBV4-1; J gene: TRBJ1-6; D gene: -
CDR3 DNA: TGTGCCACCAGTGATCCCCGGGACTACAAATACAATGAGCAGTTCTTC; CDR3 protein: CATSDPRDYKYNEQFF; clone size: -; V gene: TRBV24-1; J gene: TRBJ2-1; D gene: TRBD2
CDR3 DNA: TGCGCCAGCAGCCAAGCGGCGGTTTCAGGGATCGATGGCTACACCTTC; CDR3 protein: CASSQAAVSGIDGYTF; clone size: few; V gene: TRBV4-1; J gene: TRBJ1-2; D gene: -
CDR3 DNA: TGTGCCAGCAGCTTAGTCCCAGAAACGTACGAGCAGTACTTC; CDR3 protein: CASSLVPETYEQYF; clone size: few; V gene: TRBV7-2; J gene: TRBJ2-7; D gene: -
CDR3 DNA: TGTGCCATCGGTGCGGGGGCCATGCATCCATCCTACGAGCAGTACTTC; CDR3 protein: CAIGAGAMHPSYEQYF; clone size: few; V gene: TRBV10-3; J gene: TRBJ2-7; D gene: -
CDR3 DNA: TGTGCCACCAGCAGAGAGGCCGGAATTAACTATGGCTACACCTTC; CDR3 protein: CATSREAGINYGYTF; clone size: few; V gene: TRBV15; J gene: TRBJ1-2; D gene: -
CDR3 DNA: TGTGCCAGCAGCTTTGGGACAGGGGTTGGCGATACGCAGTATTTT; CDR3 protein: CASSFGTGVGDTQYF; clone size: -; V gene: TRBV6-5; J gene: TRBJ2-3; D gene: TRBD1
CDR3 DNA: TGTGCCAGCAGGGTCCCGGGACAGCACCAACACGCGACCCAGTACTTC; CDR3 protein: CASRVPGQHQHATQYF; clone size: -; V gene: TRBV6-1; J gene: TRBJ2-5; D gene: TRBD1
CDR3 DNA: TGTGCCAGCAGTGAATGGGCAGAGACTAACTATGGCTACACCTTC; CDR3 protein: CASSEWAETNYGYTF; clone size: -; V gene: TRBV25-1; J gene: TRBJ1-2; D gene: -
CDR3 DNA: TGTGCCAGCAGTTTATCCCGCCGGGGCCCAGATACGCAGTATTTT; CDR3 protein: CASSLSRRGPDTQYF; clone size: -; V gene: TRBV27; J gene: TRBJ2-3; D gene: -
CDR3 DNA: TGCGCCAGCAGTGAGCGGAGCCCCTACGAGCAGTACTTC; CDR3 protein: CASSERSPYEQYF; clone size: -; V gene: TRBV10-2; J gene: TRBJ2-7; D gene: -
CDR3 DNA: TGTGCCAGCAGCTTACGTCACCTCCCGGGAGGGGCCAACGTCCTGACTTTC; CDR3 protein: CASSLRHLPGGANVLTF; clone size: -; V gene: TRBV7-2; J gene: TRBJ2-6; D gene: -
CDR3 DNA: TGTGCCAGCAGTCCTAGAAGACAGTCTGAAGCTTTCTTT; CDR3 protein: CASSPRRQSEAFF; clone size: -; V gene: TRBV6-5; J gene: TRBJ1-1; D gene: -
CDR3 DNA: TGTGCCAGCAGCAAAGCGAAGGGGGCGGCCTATGGCTACACCTTC; CDR3 protein: CASSKAKGAAYGYTF; clone size: -; V gene: TRBV21-1; J gene: TRBJ1-2; D gene: -
CDR3 DNA: TGCAGTGCTAGACTGGCGTTGACGGACACTGAAGCTTTCTTT; CDR3 protein: CSARLALTDTEAFF; clone size: few; V gene: TRBV20-1; J gene: TRBJ1-1; D gene: -
CDR3 DNA: TGTGCCAGCAGTGAAGCAAGAAGAGTCAATCAGCCCCAGCATTTT; CDR3 protein: CASSEARRVNQPQHF; clone size: -; V gene: TRBV6-1; J gene: TRBJ1-5; D gene: -